This T cell receptor beta chain stems from a study of control samples from healthy donors and cancer patients. Clones were sequenced by immunoSEQ multiplex PCR, and TCRdb holds only the in-frame ones, with some missing. The data hold 95,000 to 130,000 clones, with 88% observed a single time. V dropped 3 bases and J dropped 5 bases, with 14 bases sitting between them. The CDR3 contains 14 residues. Germline loops: CDR1 ENHRY, CDR2 SYGVKD. This chain joins TRBV10-3 and TRBJ2-7, with TRBD2 as a possible D gene (6 bases). The sample consisted of blood. This clonotype was sampled from a woman in her seventies in good health. CDR3 loop: CAISDSRGSDEQYF. The DNA of the CDR3 is TGTGCCATCAGTGATTCCCGGGGGTCAGACGAGCAGTACTTC.